Shown below are 30 T cell receptor beta chains from a single sample sequenced in a study of blood T cell repertoires in COVID-19. Measured with immunoSEQ multiplex PCR; TCRdb has only the in-frame clones, and not every one. The sample has fewer than 250,000 clones, around 82% seen once; the top ten hold roughly a sixth. The sample was PBMCs or T cells enriched from blood (not recorded which). These receptors were collected from a woman in her fifties or sixties with acute COVID-19.

DNA for the CDR3: TGTGCCAGCAGGGCAGGGAACCCTAATGAAAAACTGTTTTTT. This sequence encodes CASRAGNPNEKLFF. The rearrangement links TRBV6-5 to TRBJ1-4, with D possibly being TRBD1 (5 bases). The germline gives CDR1 MNHEY, CDR2 SVGAGI. This CDR3 has 14 amino acids. Trimming left V 6 bases short and J 3 bases short, with 11 bases between.

This chain links TRBV7-2 with TRBJ2-3, with TRBD2 as a possible D gene (6 bases). The CDR3 consists of 16 residues. The germline V gene has CDR1 SGHTA and CDR2 FQGNSA. V lost 5 bases and J lost 1, with 16 bases in between. CDR3 amino acids: CASSPPGLRGTDTQYF. In DNA, the CDR3 is TGTGCCAGCAGCCCACCGGGACTCAGGGGCACAGATACGCAGTATTTT. Using reference TRBV7-2 and TRBJ2-3 for the parts outside the CDR3, the full variable domain is GAGVSQSPSNKVTEKGKDVELRCDPISGHTALYWYRQSLGQGLEFLIYFQGNSAPDKSGLPSDRFSAERTGGSVSTLTIQRTQQEDSAVYLCASSPPGLRGTDTQYFGPGTRLTVL.

The gene calls are TRBV10-3 and TRBJ2-5; possibly TRBD1 for D (6 bases). V gave up 3 bases and J gave up 2 bases, with 10 bases separating them. Germline loops: CDR1 ENHRY, CDR2 SYGVKD. The CDR3 is 14 residues long. In nucleotides, the CDR3 is TGTGCCATCAGTGACGGAACAGGGCAAGAGACCCAGTACTTC. Translating gives CAISDGTGQETQYF.

The rearrangement joins TRBV19 to TRBJ1-4; maybe TRBD1 (6 bases). Germline V gene sequence: CDR1 LNHDA, CDR2 SQIVND (reference sequence). The CDR3 runs to 15 residues. The germline V and J ends were trimmed by 9 bases and 5 bases, with 19 bases remaining between them. The CDR3 spells CASEPYGDKNEKLFF. Written as DNA, the CDR3 is TGTGCCAGCGAACCATATGGGGACAAGAATGAAAAACTGTTTTTT. The entire variable domain, with the rest obtained from reference TRBV19 and TRBJ1-4, is as follows: DGGITQSPKYLFRKEGQNVTLSCEQNLNHDAMYWYRQDPGQGLRLIYYSQIVNDFQKGDIAEGYSVSREKKESFPLTVTSAQKNPTAFYLCASEPYGDKNEKLFFGSGTQLSVL.

A note on this clone: Sequence at one end of the junction differs from germline and may be a read error. The chain recombines TRBV11-2 with TRBJ1-5, with 7 bases fitting TRBD1. The CDR3 spans 14 residues. Germline V gene lookup returns CDR1 SGHAT and CDR2 FQNNGV. CDR3 sequence: CASSLEGASQPQHF. DNA for the CDR3: TGTGCCAGCAGCCTAGAGGGGGCAAGTCAGCCCCAGCATTTT.

This chain connects TRBV5-6 to TRBJ1-2; tentatively, D is TRBD1 (6 bases). Trimming left V 0 bases short and J 2 bases short, with 14 bases between. The CDR3 is 16 residues long. CDR1 is SGHDT, CDR2 YYEEEE, per germline. The DNA of the CDR3 is TGTGCCAGCAGCTTGGTTTACAGGGAATCGAACTATGGCTACACCTTC. Its translation: CASSLVYRESNYGYTF.

Here the CDR3 DNA reads TGTGCCAGCAGCCAAGTCCCGGGACAGGGTTCGTCCCTCCACTTT. This gives the protein CASSQVPGQGSSLHF. The rearrangement joins TRBV3-1 (or the pseudogene TRBV3-2) to TRBJ1-6, with 9 bases fitting TRBD1. Looked up from germline, CDR1 is LGHDT and CDR2 is YNNKEL (reference sequence). V lost 1 base to trimming and J lost 14 bases; unmatched junction nucleotides: 9. The CDR3 has 15 residues.

This chain connects TRBV7-2 to TRBJ2-2; 7 bases align to TRBD2. This CDR3 contains 15 residues. V gave up 1 base and J gave up 6 bases; unmatched junction bases: 5. Per the germline V gene, CDR1 is SGHTA and CDR2 is FQGNSA. This CDR3 is CASSLVSSGAGELFF. CDR3 nucleotides: TGTGCCAGCAGCTTAGTGTCTAGCGGCGCCGGGGAGCTGTTTTTT.

The V call is TRBV2, the J call TRBJ1-2; D is unclear. CDR1 SNHLY and CDR2 FYNNEI come from the germline V gene. This CDR3 comprises 13 residues. V was pared by 5 bases and J by 4 bases, with 11 bases between. The DNA for the CDR3 is TGTGCCAGCAGTCCCATAGACACCTATGGCTACACCTTC. This gives the protein CASSPIDTYGYTF.

J is TRBJ1-1 and V is TRBV6-5; D perhaps matches TRBD1 (5 bases). The V end lost 6 bases, the J end lost 4 bases, and 9 bases lay between the germline ends. Per germline, CDR1 MNHEY and CDR2 SVGAGI. The CDR3 runs 12 residues. CDR3 in DNA: TGTGCCAGCAGGCACGGGGGCACTGAAGCTTTCTTT. Amino acid sequence: CASRHGGTEAFF.

The gene calls are TRBV7-9 and TRBJ1-3; D is undetermined. V was pared by 2 bases and J by 0 bases, with 5 bases between. This CDR3 comprises 14 residues. CDR1 and CDR2 (germline): SEHNR, FQNEAQ (reference sequence). CDR3 sequence: CASSLTSSGNTIYF. The CDR3 DNA is TGTGCCAGCAGCTTAACGAGCTCTGGAAACACCATATATTTT.

J is TRBJ1-5 and V is TRBV6-6; D is perhaps TRBD1 (5 bases). Trimming cost V 6 bases and J 5 bases, with 14 bases left between them. Germline CDR1 is MNHNY and CDR2 is SVGAGI (reference sequence). This CDR3 contains 14 residues. The DNA of the CDR3 is TGTGCCAGCAGCCCCGGCGCGGGGGATCAGCCCCAGCATTTT. Amino acids: CASSPGAGDQPQHF.

The genes are TRBV7-9 and TRBJ2-5; 10 bases fit TRBD1. The germline gives CDR1 SEHNR, CDR2 FQNEAQ (reference sequence). The CDR3 runs 18 residues. V was pared by 6 bases and J by 4 bases, with 17 bases of the junction left unmatched. CDR3 in amino acids: CASSRPGQGPPLVETQYF. The CDR3 DNA sequence: TGTGCCAGCAGTCGGCCGGGACAGGGGCCGCCGTTAGTAGAGACCCAGTACTTC.

V is TRBV4-3 and J is TRBJ2-1; TRBD2 agrees at 8 bases. The J segment lost 6 bases and the V segment lost 1 base, leaving 26 bases of the junction unmatched. Germline assignment: CDR1 LGHNA and CDR2 YSLEER. CDR3 length: 22 amino acids. CDR3 residues: CASSQGWEVGSGASNPLNEQFF. The CDR3 DNA reads as TGCGCCAGCAGCCAAGGTTGGGAGGTTGGTAGCGGGGCTTCCAACCCCCTCAATGAGCAGTTCTTC.

This chain uses TRBV6-5 with TRBJ2-7, with a possible D match to TRBD1 (6 bases). V lost 5 bases and J lost 5, with 19 bases in between. The CDR3 contains 15 residues. Per the germline V gene, CDR1 is MNHEY and CDR2 is SVGAGI. DNA for the CDR3: TGTGCCAGCAGTACCACCCGGGACACGGCCGACGAGCAGTACGTC. It specifies CASSTTRDTADEQYV.

This chain joins TRBV7-9 and TRBJ1-5; D might be TRBD1 (5 bases). CDR1 and CDR2 (germline): SEHNR, FQNEAQ (reference sequence). Trimming took off 5 bases at V and 2 bases at J, with 19 bases between the two ends. There are 17 residues in the CDR3. The chain's CDR3 is CASSRGGASVGNQPQHF. In DNA form, the CDR3 reads TGTGCCAGCAGCCGCGGCGGGGCCTCAGTCGGCAATCAGCCCCAGCATTTT.

This clone came up once. The rearrangement links TRBV5-1 to TRBJ1-1; a possible D gene is TRBD1 (5 bases). CDR3 length: 11 residues. Germline V gene lookup returns CDR1 SGHRS and CDR2 YFSETQ. The ends were cut back, 3 bases at V and 9 bases at J, with 9 bases in the middle. DNA of the CDR3: TGCGCCAGCAGCTCTTGGGGCCAAGCTTTCTTT. Its translation is CASSSWGQAFF.

This clone came up a few times. The chain couples TRBV28 to TRBJ1-4; D is uncertain. Trimming pared 2 bases from V and 6 bases from J, leaving 10 bases between. The CDR3 loop spans 14 amino acids. Germline lookup yields CDR1 MDHEN and CDR2 SYDVKM. The CDR3, as DNA: TGTGCCAGCAGTTTAGTAATATATGATGAAAAACTGTTTTTT. Its protein product is CASSLVIYDEKLFF.

This clone came up a few times. The chain uses TRBV6-5 and TRBJ1-6, with D perhaps matching TRBD1 (5 bases). Between the trimmed V and J ends, which lost 6 bases and 15 bases, there was a span of 12 bases. This CDR3 comprises 11 residues. CDR1 MNHEY and CDR2 SVGAGI come from the germline V gene. The CDR3 region is CASRVDSFLHF. CDR3 nucleotides: TGTGCCAGCAGGGTAGACAGTTTCCTCCACTTT.

The V gene is TRBV3-1 (or the pseudogene TRBV3-2), the J gene TRBJ1-6, with 7 nucleotides matching TRBD1. J gave up 7 bases and V 3 bases, and 3 bases lay outside the gene matches. The germline gives CDR1 LGHDT, CDR2 YNNKEL (reference sequence). This CDR3 has 14 amino acids. CDR3 bases: TGTGCCAGCAGCCACGGGACAGAGAATTCACCCCTCCACTTT. Translation: CASSHGTENSPLHF.

The chain couples TRBV29-1 to TRBJ1-3, with a possible D match to TRBD1 (6 bases). This CDR3 spans 13 amino acids. The germline V and J ends were trimmed by 2 bases and 1 base, with 6 bases remaining between them. Per the germline V gene, CDR1 is SQVTM and CDR2 is ANQGSEA. CDR3 protein: CSVERGSGNTIYF. DNA for the CDR3: TGCAGCGTTGAAAGGGGGTCTGGAAACACCATATATTTT.

The chain is built from TRBV20-1 and TRBJ1-2, with no clear D. V was trimmed by 3 bases and J by 10 bases, leaving 21 bases between them. The CDR3 runs to 14 residues. Germline CDR1 DFQATT, CDR2 SNEGSKA (reference sequence). CDR3 sequence: CSASDPGRPIVYTF. The CDR3 DNA reads TGCAGTGCTAGTGATCCTGGGAGACCTATTGTCTACACCTTC.

V and J are TRBV10-1 and TRBJ2-3, with unresolved D. Trimming left V 3 bases short and J 5 bases short, with 3 bases between. The germline V gene has CDR1 WNHNN and CDR2 SYGVQD (reference sequence). The CDR3 runs 11 residues. The CDR3 DNA sequence: TGCGCCAGCAGTGACCGAGATACGCAGTATTTT. It is translated as CASSDRDTQYF.

This clone has only one observation. V usage is TRBV6-4 and J usage is TRBJ1-6, with D unclear. The V and J ends lost 6 bases and 7 bases respectively, with 10 bases between them. CDR1 is MRHNA, CDR2 SNTAGT, per germline. The CDR3 contains 13 residues. CDR3 region: CASRRGENSPLHF. The CDR3 DNA is TGTGCCAGCAGACGGGGAGAGAATTCACCCCTCCACTTT.

This clone has just one count. This chain uses TRBV3-1 (or the pseudogene TRBV3-2) with TRBJ2-5; D is possibly TRBD2 (6 bases). CDR1 and CDR2 from the germline V gene are LGHDT and YNNKEL (reference sequence). The V end was cut by 4 bases, the J end by 4 bases, with 19 bases between. The CDR3 sequence is 16 residues long. The CDR3 nucleotides read TGTGCCAGCAGCCGGACCGGGACTGGGGGTGGAGAGACCCAGTACTTC. Encoded protein: CASSRTGTGGGETQYF.

The chain uses TRBV30 and TRBJ1-2; 7 nucleotides agree with TRBD1. V lost 1 base to trimming and J lost 7 bases; unmatched junction nucleotides: 3. The germline gives CDR1 GTSNPN, CDR2 SVGIG (reference sequence). The CDR3 contains 12 residues. CDR3 sequence reads: CAWSGPGGGYTF. Written as DNA, the CDR3 is TGTGCCTGGAGTGGCCCAGGGGGTGGCTACACCTTC.

The J gene is TRBJ2-5, the V gene TRBV28, with D hard to call. The ends were cut back, 4 bases at V and 5 bases at J, with 5 bases in the middle. Germline assignment: CDR1 MDHEN and CDR2 SYDVKM. The CDR3 runs 11 residues. This CDR3 is CASSSSETQYF. CDR3 bases: TGTGCCAGCAGTTCCTCGGAGACCCAGTACTTC. Looking up the rest from reference TRBV28 and TRBJ2-5 gives the full variable domain: DVKVTQSSRYLVKRTGEKVFLECVQDMDHENMFWYRQDPGLGLRLIYFSYDVKMKEKGDIPEGYSVSREKKERFSLILESASTNQTSMYLCASSSSETQYFGPGTRLLVL.

A few counts support this clone. CDR3: CASSAEGSGANVLTF. CDR3 nucleotides: TGTGCCAGCAGTGCGGAGGGCTCTGGGGCCAACGTCCTGACTTTC. V is TRBV28 and J is TRBJ2-6; D may be TRBD2 (6 bases). The CDR3 spans 15 residues. The germline V gene has CDR1 MDHEN and CDR2 SYDVKM. Trimming removed 5 bases from V and 0 bases from J, with 8 bases in between.

The genes are TRBV4-1 and TRBJ2-5; 9 bases align to TRBD2. The V and J ends lost 4 bases and 2 bases, in that order; junction bases with no gene match: 8. From germline, CDR1 is MGHRA and CDR2 YSYEKL. The CDR3 has 16 residues. The CDR3 sequence is CASSPVNSGGQETQYF. Here the CDR3 DNA reads TGCGCCAGCAGCCCCGTTAACAGCGGGGGGCAAGAGACCCAGTACTTC.

V gene TRBV11-3 combines with J gene TRBJ2-5; 7 nucleotides match TRBD2. The CDR3 length is 16 residues. Trimming cost V 3 bases and J 1 base; bases outside gene matches: 8. The germline V gene has CDR1 SGHNT and CDR2 YENEEA. The CDR3 loop reads CASSFMASGLQETQYF. The CDR3 coding sequence is TGTGCCAGCAGCTTTATGGCTAGCGGCCTCCAAGAGACCCAGTACTTC.